These T cell receptor beta chains were read from a single sample in a study of CD8 T cells in ankylosing spondylitis. TCRdb reprocessed the 5' RACE reads via MiXCR and lists one record per CDR3 protein. Seen here are 150,000 to 250,000 distinct CDR3 sequences, 9.5% to 15% observed once, and the top ten hold 16%. Sequenced: blood, either unsorted or a sorted T cell fraction (not recorded which). These receptors were taken from a male donor with ankylosing spondylitis or in good health (not recorded which). The CDR3 runs from the conserved cysteine through the conserved F or W. Fields, in order: CDR3 protein, J gene, V gene.

CASSESLPGDTQYF TRBJ2-3 TRBV10-1
CAISESALAPNEQFF TRBJ2-1 TRBV10-3
CASSLGGHLMPTQYF TRBJ2-5 TRBV7-9
CASSSSLPRDTDTQYF TRBJ2-3 TRBV7-9
CASSLSALTYNEQFF TRBJ2-1 TRBV7-9
CASSDGTGGTQYF TRBJ2-5 TRBV5-1
CASILGGEQFF TRBJ2-1 TRBV6-5
CASSSQTPPEGRVQYF TRBJ2-4 TRBV21-1
CSVEETGLSNEKLFF TRBJ1-4 TRBV29-1
CSVVGLAGGRVTDTQYF TRBJ2-3 TRBV29-1
CATSDQDNEQFF TRBJ2-1 TRBV24-1
CASSMIDLGEQYF TRBJ2-7 TRBV27
CASSFWGAGELFF TRBJ2-2 TRBV7-8
CASSGRDYQETQYF TRBJ2-5 TRBV9
CSARGSLAGGEQYF TRBJ2-7 TRBV20-1
CASSGGGRVTDTQYF TRBJ2-3 TRBV11-3
CASSLGEGGAYEQYF TRBJ2-7 TRBV12-3/TRBV12-4
CASSEVRRGYNEQFF TRBJ2-1 TRBV6-1
CAGGGGGGLVEQFF TRBJ2-1 TRBV30
CASSLTLGYGYTF TRBJ1-2 TRBV6-6
CASSFRGDLNTEAFF TRBJ1-1 TRBV7-9
CSYNGDGDTQYF TRBJ2-3 TRBV29-1
CASSVGTGGNEQFF TRBJ2-1 TRBV28
CASSWTTSYEQYF TRBJ2-7 TRBV14
CASSQPSTRAYNEQFF TRBJ2-1 TRBV3-1
CSVGTEAYNEQFF TRBJ2-1 TRBV29-1
CASGPGLAGGPGETQYF TRBJ2-5 TRBV4-1
CASSLGVGAEGLNTEAFF TRBJ1-1 TRBV5-1
CASSQARLAGEQFF TRBJ2-1 TRBV4-1
CASSQQVAPEGEQYF TRBJ2-7 TRBV3-1
CSAWDFSSYEQYF TRBJ2-7 TRBV20-1
CASSEGHPHGGVYEQYF TRBJ2-7 TRBV2
CASSTTSGSITGELFF TRBJ2-2 TRBV9
CASSLASTDSSYEQYF TRBJ2-7 TRBV13
CASSLGTSGLNEQYF TRBJ2-7 TRBV11-2
CSANDRGFFYKQYF TRBJ2-7 TRBV20-1
CSVSGQGINEQYF TRBJ2-7 TRBV29-1
CASSQGGGGPPGDTQYF TRBJ2-3 TRBV4-1
CSVGGGNYGYTF TRBJ1-2 TRBV29-1
CSAHTGTSGGPQETQYF TRBJ2-5 TRBV20-1
CSASLLASTDTQYF TRBJ2-3 TRBV20-1
CASSGNSPLHF TRBJ1-6 TRBV6-5
CASSQDLYEQYF TRBJ2-7 TRBV3-1
CASSYSTPTNYGYTF TRBJ1-2 TRBV6-5
CASSHPGGTGGLETQYF TRBJ2-5 TRBV4-1
CASSHNPGPAETQYF TRBJ2-5 TRBV19
CASSPGLVFNEQFF TRBJ2-1 TRBV3-1
CASSGEDPEAFF TRBJ1-1 TRBV25-1
CASSGIAPYEQYF TRBJ2-7 TRBV14
CASSLEASSGDPYNEQFF TRBJ2-1 TRBV13
CATSELGSGANVLTF TRBJ2-6 TRBV12-5
CASSLSRNSNTEAFF TRBJ1-1 TRBV6-5
CSAREGVTEAFF TRBJ1-1 TRBV20-1
CASSLLDTLPYEQYF TRBJ2-7 TRBV5-6
CASSLPGGSYNEQFF TRBJ2-1 TRBV5-6
CSVVDRNRVYNEQFF TRBJ2-1 TRBV29-1
CASSQVGQNNSPLHF TRBJ1-6 TRBV4-1
CAWSAGGHEQYF TRBJ2-7 TRBV30